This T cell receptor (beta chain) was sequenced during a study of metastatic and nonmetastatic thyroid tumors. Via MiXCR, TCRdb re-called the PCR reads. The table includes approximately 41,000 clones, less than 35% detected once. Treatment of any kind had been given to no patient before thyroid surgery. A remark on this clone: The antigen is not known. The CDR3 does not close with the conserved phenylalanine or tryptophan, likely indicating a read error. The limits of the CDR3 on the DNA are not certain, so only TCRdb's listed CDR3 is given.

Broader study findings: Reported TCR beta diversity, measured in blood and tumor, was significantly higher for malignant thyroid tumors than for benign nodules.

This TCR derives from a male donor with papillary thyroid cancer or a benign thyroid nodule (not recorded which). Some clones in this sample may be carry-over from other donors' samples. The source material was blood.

The CDR3 sequence: CASRPGTSAAKMFL. V and J are TRBV6-2 or TRBV6-3 and TRBJ2-2; the table's TRBD2 call for D was not verified on the DNA. Germline V lookup: CDR1 MNHEY, CDR2 SVGEGT. Termini included, the CDR3 measures 14 amino acids.